The next 32 T cell receptor beta chains were all read from a single sample in a study of blood T cell repertoires in COVID-19. Sequencing was performed with immunoSEQ multiplex PCR; in TCRdb, only in-frame clones are kept and a portion is missing. There are some 290,000 clones in the sample; around 83% occur only once, and 3.6% lies in the top ten. Sequenced input: peripheral blood. These receptors all stem from a man aged 18 to 30 with active or convalescent COVID-19.

V is TRBV2 and J is TRBJ2-1; D not resolved. The CDR3 runs to 13 residues. V dropped 8 bases and J dropped 7 bases, with 15 bases sitting between them. Germline V gene data show CDR1 as SNHLY and CDR2 as FYNNEI. This chain's CDR3 is CASSNQPRNEQFF. For the CDR3, the DNA is TGTGCCAGCTCGAATCAACCTAGGAATGAGCAGTTCTTC.

The rearrangement links TRBV23-1 to TRBJ1-1, with D possibly matching TRBD1 (6 bases). TRBV23-1 falls under the ORF class, with uncertain function. The CDR3 extends over 14 amino acids. Trimming pared 4 bases from V and 3 bases from J, leaving 12 bases between. The CDR3 coding sequence is TGCGCCAGCAGTCCCTTAGGGGGAGACACTGAAGCTTTCTTT. Residues: CASSPLGGDTEAFF.

The chain links TRBV15 to TRBJ2-7; 11 bases fit TRBD2. V gave up 5 bases and J gave up 7 bases; unmatched junction bases: 10. There are 15 residues in the CDR3. Germline V gene sequence: CDR1 LNHNV, CDR2 YYDKDF (reference sequence). DNA for the CDR3: TGTGCCACCAGCGGTCGACTAGCGGGATTGGGGGAGCAGTACTTC. Amino acid sequence: CATSGRLAGLGEQYF.

The genes are TRBV12-5 and TRBJ1-5; a possible D gene is TRBD1 (6 bases). Germline V gene sequence: CDR1 LGHNT, CDR2 FRNRAP. Trimming took 2 bases from V and 15 from J, leaving 29 bases between them. The CDR3 extends over 17 amino acids. CDR3 protein: CASGLTPLTGKRGGLHF. CDR3 DNA: TGTGCTAGTGGTTTGACTCCCCTAACAGGGAAAAGGGGTGGTTTGCATTTT.

The gene calls are TRBV2 and TRBJ1-1; 7 bases map to TRBD1. V was pared by 7 bases and J by 0 bases, with 5 bases of the junction left unmatched. In germline, CDR1 is SNHLY, CDR2 FYNNEI. The length of the CDR3 is 14 residues. In DNA form, the CDR3 reads TGTGCCAGCACACGACAGGGAATGAACACTGAAGCTTTCTTT. Protein: CASTRQGMNTEAFF.

This clone was seen only a few times. The chain combines TRBV28 with TRBJ1-1; no reliable D call. Germline V gene data show CDR1 as MDHEN and CDR2 as SYDVKM. The V end lost 3 bases, the J end lost 8 bases, and 7 bases lay between the germline ends. The CDR3 extends over 11 amino acids. CDR3 loop: CASSFGPEAFF. For the CDR3, the DNA is TGTGCCAGCAGTTTTGGGCCCGAAGCTTTCTTT.

The genes are TRBV18 and TRBJ2-5, with TRBD2 matching 9 bases. Germline V gives CDR1 KGHSH, CDR2 LQKENI. After removal of 6 bases from V and 4 bases from J, the junction contained 9 bases not matched to a gene. The CDR3 length is 15 residues. In DNA, the CDR3 is TGTGCCAGCTCGGAACAGCGGGGGGTTGGAGAGACCCAGTACTTC. Translation: CASSEQRGVGETQYF.

The chain joins TRBV7-2 to TRBJ1-6; TRBD1 matches at 9 bases. CDR1 SGHTA and CDR2 FQGNSA come from the germline V gene. The CDR3 is 17 residues long. The V segment lost 2 bases and the J segment 4 bases; nucleotides outside the gene matches: 6. This CDR3 reads CASSLFDRGKYNSPLHF. The CDR3 DNA reads as TGTGCCAGCAGCTTATTCGACAGGGGGAAATATAATTCACCCCTCCACTTT.

The chain uses TRBV3-1 (or the pseudogene TRBV3-2) and TRBJ2-7; D not resolved. Germline CDR1 LGHDT, CDR2 YNNKEL (reference sequence). Trimming pared 1 base from V and 9 bases from J, leaving 10 bases between. The CDR3 length is 12 residues. This chain's CDR3 is CASSQVSDRQYF. The DNA for the CDR3 is TGTGCCAGCAGCCAAGTCAGCGATCGGCAGTACTTC.

The rearrangement uses TRBV4-1 and TRBJ2-7, with D tentatively TRBD1 (5 bases). V was clipped by 0 bases and J by 6 bases, with 9 bases between them. Germline V CDR1 and CDR2: MGHRA, YSYEKL. This CDR3 region has 13 residues. This CDR3 is CASSQDREGEQYF. DNA for the CDR3: TGCGCCAGCAGCCAAGACAGGGAAGGCGAGCAGTACTTC.

V usage is TRBV20-1 and J usage is TRBJ1-1, with D uncertain. The CDR3 covers 11 residues. In germline, CDR1 is DFQATT, CDR2 SNEGSKA (reference sequence). Trimming cost V 5 bases and J 6 bases, with 10 bases left between them. The CDR3: CSASRLSEAFF. CDR3 DNA sequence: TGCAGTGCTTCCAGACTTTCTGAAGCTTTCTTT.

V and J are TRBV6-1 and TRBJ1-1; D remains unclear. The CDR3 runs to 15 residues. The germline V and J ends were trimmed by 3 bases and 0 bases, with 11 bases remaining between them. Germline assignment: CDR1 MNHNS and CDR2 SASEGT. The CDR3, as DNA: TGTGCCAGCAGTGACCCCCCGGGAATGAACACTGAAGCTTTCTTT. It yields the protein CASSDPPGMNTEAFF.

This clone has only a few counts. This rearrangement joins TRBV11-3 to TRBJ1-1, with D hard to call. Germline CDR1 and CDR2: SGHNT and YENEEA. Between the trimmed V and J ends, which lost 1 base and 6 bases, there was a span of 21 bases. CDR3 length: 17 amino acids. CDR3: CASSLVLLGGQDAEAFF. DNA for the CDR3: TGTGCCAGCAGCTTAGTTCTGTTGGGAGGGCAAGACGCTGAAGCTTTCTTT.

V is TRBV27 and J is TRBJ2-3, with D unclear. Germline V lookup: CDR1 MNHEY, CDR2 SMNVEV (reference sequence). Trimming took off 0 bases at V and 2 bases at J, with 6 bases between the two ends. The CDR3 extends over 14 amino acids. The CDR3 protein is CASSLSSLTDTQYF. In DNA form, the CDR3 reads TGTGCCAGCAGTTTATCGTCTCTCACAGATACGCAGTATTTT.

This chain links TRBV4-1 with TRBJ2-1; 7 positions match TRBD2. Unmatched junction bases numbered 11, after V lost 0 bases and J lost 3 bases. The germline V gene has CDR1 MGHRA and CDR2 YSYEKL. This CDR3 comprises 18 residues. The DNA for the CDR3 is TGCGCCAGCAGCCAAGATTCTCCTAGCGGAAGTCTCTACAATGAGCAGTTCTTC. It yields the protein CASSQDSPSGSLYNEQFF.

V is TRBV12-5 and J is TRBJ1-4; D gene ambiguous. Germline V gives CDR1 LGHNT, CDR2 FRNRAP. V dropped 6 bases and J dropped 8 bases, with 16 bases sitting between them. This CDR3 contains 14 residues. This chain's CDR3 is CASGPSGGGEKLFF. DNA for the CDR3: TGTGCTAGTGGACCCTCGGGAGGCGGAGAAAAACTGTTTTTT. The full variable domain, rest sourced from reference TRBV12-5 and TRBJ1-4, is DARVTQTPRHKVTEMGQEVTMRCQPILGHNTVFWYRQTMMQGLELLAYFRNRAPLDDSGMPKDRFSAEMPDATLATLKIQPSEPRDSAVYFCASGPSGGGEKLFFGSGTQLSVL.

The rearrangement links TRBV5-4 to TRBJ2-5, with D tentatively TRBD2 (6 bases). V lost 4 bases and J lost 2, with 15 bases in between. Germline lookup yields CDR1 SGHNT and CDR2 YYREEE (reference sequence). This CDR3 spans 15 amino acids. In DNA, the CDR3 is TGTGCCAGCAGCACAATCGGGACTGTACAAGAGACCCAGTACTTC. Protein sequence: CASSTIGTVQETQYF.

The chain joins TRBV5-6 to TRBJ1-6; 7 nucleotides line up with TRBD1. The junction had 17 bases not matched to a gene; V was cut back by 1 base and J by 7 bases. This CDR3 contains 19 residues. Germline loops: CDR1 SGHDT, CDR2 YYEEEE. This CDR3 reads CASSLIAPRRIGGNSPLHF. The CDR3 coding sequence is TGTGCCAGCAGCTTGATCGCTCCGAGACGGATAGGGGGCAATTCACCCCTCCACTTT.

The chain carries TRBV6-4 and TRBJ1-2, with 7 bases identical to TRBD1. J lost 7 bases, V lost 6 bases, and 11 bases had no gene match. CDR1 MRHNA and CDR2 SNTAGT come from the germline V gene. This CDR3 spans 14 amino acids. CDR3 bases: TGTGCCAGCAGGACTCGTGAGGGGGCGGGTGGCTACACCTTC. Translated: CASRTREGAGGYTF.

V gene TRBV28 combines with J gene TRBJ2-7, with a weak D call TRBD1 (6 bases). CDR1 is MDHEN, CDR2 SYDVKM, per germline. The CDR3 covers 14 residues. Trimming shortened V by 3 bases and J by 5 bases, and 14 bases separated the two germline ends. This chain's CDR3 is CASSFLGWDNEQYF. The CDR3 bases are TGTGCCAGCAGTTTCTTAGGGTGGGACAACGAGCAGTACTTC.

In its sample, this clone was seen a few times. The chain links TRBV6-4 to TRBJ2-7; no firm D call. Trimming removed 11 bases at V and 2 bases at J, with 13 bases between. The CDR3 contains 12 residues. Germline V lookup: CDR1 MRHNA, CDR2 SNTAGT. CDR3 DNA sequence: TGTGCCCCCGCCGAGCGTGCCTACGAGCAGTACTTC. Protein: CAPAERAYEQYF.

The chain carries TRBV27 and TRBJ2-3, with no clear D. The CDR3 extends over 14 amino acids. Germline CDR1 MNHEY, CDR2 SMNVEV (reference sequence). Trimming removed 5 bases from V and 2 bases from J, with 11 bases in between. The CDR3 loop reads CASSPGLPTDTQYF. The CDR3 DNA reads as TGTGCCAGCAGTCCGGGTCTGCCCACAGATACGCAGTATTTT.

This clone was counted a single time. The rearrangement uses TRBV6-5 and TRBJ2-2; maybe TRBD1 (6 bases). There are 15 residues in the CDR3. Trimming pared 7 bases from V and 0 bases from J, leaving 12 bases between. Germline V CDR1 and CDR2: MNHEY, SVGAGI. The CDR3 nucleotides read TGTGCCAGCACCTGGACAGTTTCGAACACCGGGGAGCTGTTTTTT. Translating it yields CASTWTVSNTGELFF.

The chain uses TRBV6-2 or TRBV6-3 and TRBJ2-1; weak D call: TRBD2 (6 bases). V lost 5 bases, J lost 8 bases, and 19 bases lay in between. This CDR3 contains 15 residues. The germline V gene encodes CDR1 MNHEY and CDR2 SVGEGT. The CDR3 coding sequence is TGTGCCAGCAGTCCCCCTGCGGGGCGAGGGGATGAGCAGTTCTTC. This gives the protein CASSPPAGRGDEQFF.

This clone turned up a few times. The J gene is TRBJ2-7, the V gene TRBV5-5, with TRBD2 matching 8 bases. The ends lost 4 bases at V and 2 bases at J; junction bases unmatched: 2. CDR3 size: 13 residues. Germline lookup yields CDR1 SGHKS and CDR2 YYEKEE (reference sequence). The CDR3 spells CASSRGLAYEQYF. DNA of the CDR3: TGTGCCAGCAGCCGGGGACTAGCCTACGAGCAGTACTTC. The variable domain in full, completed from reference TRBV5-5 and TRBJ2-7, reads DAGVTQSPTHLIKTRGQQVTLRCSPISGHKSVSWYQQVLGQGPQFIFQYYEKEERGRGNFPDRFSARQFPNYSSELNVNALLLGDSALYLCASSRGLAYEQYFGPGTRLTVT.

The J gene is TRBJ1-3, the V gene TRBV7-6; D is uncertain. CDR3 length equals 17 residues. V was cut by 5 bases and J by 0 bases, with 17 bases left in between. Germline values: CDR1 SGHVS, CDR2 FNYEAQ. The CDR3 sequence is CASSLEADPHSGNTIYF. The CDR3 nucleotides read TGTGCCAGCAGCCTCGAGGCGGATCCCCACTCTGGAAACACCATATATTTT.

The chain recombines TRBV5-5 with TRBJ1-2, with a tentative D call TRBD1 (5 bases). V lost 1 base to trimming and J lost 1 base, with 11 bases between them. This CDR3 has 15 amino acids. Looked up from germline, CDR1 is SGHKS and CDR2 is YYEKEE (reference sequence). The DNA of the CDR3 is TGTGCCAGCAGCTTGTTTCGGGGGGATAACTATGGCTACACCTTC. It yields the protein CASSLFRGDNYGYTF.

This clone has a single count. The CDR3 region has the DNA TGTGCCAGCAGCGCAGGGGGCGCCGGCAATCAGCCCCAGCATTTT. Translated: CASSAGGAGNQPQHF. The chain recombines TRBV6-2 or TRBV6-3 with TRBJ1-5, with 8 nucleotides matching TRBD1. From germline, CDR1 is MNHEY and CDR2 SVGEGT. The length of the CDR3 is 15 residues. Germline trimming cut 6 bases from V and 2 bases from J; bases unmatched to any gene: 6.

The chain links TRBV7-8 to TRBJ2-3; 8 bases align to TRBD1. CDR3 length: 16 residues. J lost 0 bases, V lost 5 bases, and 7 bases had no gene match. Germline V gene data show CDR1 as SGHVS and CDR2 as FQNEAQ. The CDR3: CASSIKTGASTDTQYF. The CDR3 DNA follows: TGTGCCAGCAGCATAAAGACAGGGGCTAGCACAGATACGCAGTATTTT.

V is TRBV28 and J is TRBJ1-2; D gene uncertain. CDR3 size: 17 residues. CDR1 is MDHEN and CDR2 is SYDVKM in the germline V gene. Trimming shortened V by 4 bases and J by 8 bases, and 26 bases separated the two germline ends. The CDR3 spells CASSSPDLFGGLRGYTF. CDR3 in DNA: TGTGCCAGCAGTTCGCCCGACCTCTTCGGAGGGCTCCGCGGCTACACCTTC.

A few counts support this clone. The chain links TRBV4-2 to TRBJ1-6; D gene unclear. The ends were cut back, 1 base at V and 9 bases at J, with 25 bases in the middle. Germline loops: CDR1 LGHNA, CDR2 YNFKEQ. This CDR3 comprises 19 residues. The CDR3 nucleotides read TGTGCCAGCAGCCAAGGTGACGGAGGCGGACCGTTTTCGGGTTCACCCCTCCACTTT. It translates to CASSQGDGGGPFSGSPLHF.

This sequence joins TRBV11-3 and TRBJ2-2, with 8 bases matching TRBD1. CDR1 and CDR2 (germline): SGHNT, YENEEA. J was trimmed by 4 bases and V by 4 bases; bases with no gene match: 14. The CDR3 runs to 18 residues. CDR3 nucleotides: TGTGCCAGCAGCTCCTATATTCGGACAGGGCGCGGCACCGGGGAGCTGTTTTTT. Protein sequence: CASSSYIRTGRGTGELFF.